This T cell receptor beta chain was recovered during a study of cytomegalovirus exposure and HLA in healthy donors. Overall study: Previous work identified some 120 million unique TCR beta sequences from 200 million or so T cells. Findings of the study overall: The majority of CMV-associated TCR beta chains were reported as apparently HLA-restricted in a later analysis. High sensitivity and specificity were reportedly achieved when the classifier diagnosed cytomegalovirus status.

This CDR3 has 14 amino acids. CDR1 and CDR2 from the germline V gene are MNHNS and SASEGT. V gave up 5 bases and J gave up 2 bases, with 13 bases separating them. In the PCR, 60 Vbeta and 13 Jbeta primers were used. Measured with immunoSEQ multiplex PCR; TCRdb has only the in-frame clones, and not every one. This sample has about 65,000 clones; around 73% occur once, and the top ten carry 3%. A note on this clone: Its antigen is not known.

The chain recombines TRBV6-1 with TRBJ2-7; a possible D gene is TRBD1 (5 bases). The sequence was obtained from a girl aged 5-17 years in good health and CMV-seropositive. Sequenced sample: PBMCs. CDR3 amino acids: CASSTDQGTYEQYF. The DNA of the CDR3 is TGTGCCAGCAGTACTGACCAGGGTACCTACGAGCAGTACTTC.